This T cell receptor beta chain is drawn from a study of blood T cell repertoires in COVID-19. Study information: COVID-19 samples, acute and convalescent, were from the United States, Italy and Spain. The cDNA or gDNA used as material had been derived from T cells, B-cell-depleted T cells, or PBMCs.

Per the original methods: By means of reference gene primer amplification, nucleated cell counts were estimated. The repertoire was sequenced with immunoSEQ multiplex PCR; TCRdb's copy has only in-frame clones and lacks some. V, J and clone size derive from that table, while D and trimming were established from the DNA sequence. Among 150,000 to 200,000 clones listed, around 82% were seen once. From germline, CDR1 is MDHEN and CDR2 SYDVKM. With 6 bases clipped from V and 13 bases from J, the junction kept 14 bases outside the gene matches. This CDR3 has 14 amino acids. V usage is TRBV28 and J usage is TRBJ1-4; 7 bases agree with TRBD1. The sequence was collected from a man aged 18 to 35 with active or convalescent COVID-19. The sample taken for sequencing was peripheral blood. CDR3 DNA: TGTGCCAGCAGATTTGACAGGGCGCCGGGAGTACTGTTTTTT. This codes for CASRFDRAPGVLFF.